Below are 3 T cell receptor beta chains sequenced from a single sample in a study of cytomegalovirus exposure and HLA in healthy donors. This PCR relied on a set of 60 Vbeta primers and 13 Jbeta primers. Some clones are missing from TCRdb's copy, which holds only in-frame ones; the method was immunoSEQ multiplex PCR. The table includes fewer than 250,000 clones, around three quarters detected once. The sequenced sample was PBMCs. The receptors stem from a man aged 35-49 years in good health and CMV-seronegative.

This clone has a single count. The chain uses TRBV7-2 and TRBJ1-3; tentatively, D is TRBD1 (5 bases). CDR1 and CDR2 from the germline V gene are SGHTA and FQGNSA. The CDR3 runs to 15 residues. Between the trimmed V and J ends, which lost 5 bases and 4 bases, there was a span of 15 bases. Here the CDR3 DNA reads TGTGCCAGCAGCCTAGACGGGGGTCCGGGAAACACCATATATTTT. Encoded protein: CASSLDGGPGNTIYF.

This chain links TRBV6-5 with TRBJ1-4, with 7 bases identical to TRBD1. The germline CDR1 and CDR2 sequences are MNHEY and SVGAGI. V gave up 5 bases and J gave up 7 bases; unmatched junction bases: 10. This CDR3 region has 15 residues. The CDR3 nucleotides are TGTGCCAGCAGTGGTACAGGGGCTAGGGGTGAAAAACTGTTTTTT. As protein: CASSGTGARGEKLFF.

The chain carries TRBV28 and TRBJ2-1, with TRBD2 identical over 7 bases. V lost 5 bases and J lost 1; bases outside the gene matches: 8. Germline V gene data show CDR1 as MDHEN and CDR2 as SYDVKM. The CDR3 has 16 residues. The CDR3 spells CASSETSVGSYNEQFF. The DNA of the CDR3 is TGTGCCAGCAGTGAAACTAGCGTTGGGTCCTACAATGAGCAGTTCTTC. Full variable domain (outside the CDR3, taken from reference TRBV28 and TRBJ2-1): DVKVTQSSRYLVKRTGEKVFLECVQDMDHENMFWYRQDPGLGLRLIYFSYDVKMKEKGDIPEGYSVSREKKERFSLILESASTNQTSMYLCASSETSVGSYNEQFFGPGTRLTVL.